Following are 8 T cell receptor beta chains from one sample sequenced in a study of T cell responses to AZD1222 COVID-19 vaccine. Profiled with immunoSEQ multiplex PCR; TCRdb holds only in-frame clones, not every one. The table shows approximately 160,000 clones, with approximately 90% occurring only once. The material sequenced was peripheral blood, taken on day 0 of AZD1222 vaccination. Every receptor here comes from an adult in good health.

The chain links TRBV4-3 to TRBJ1-1; D is possibly TRBD1 (6 bases). Deletions cut 3 bases from V and 1 base from J, with 15 bases between. Germline CDR1 and CDR2: LGHNA and YSLEER. The CDR3 extends over 16 amino acids. CDR3 DNA sequence: TGCGCCAGCAGCCACGGGGGGCGACAGGAGAACACTGAAGCTTTCTTT. It specifies CASSHGGRQENTEAFF.

The chain links TRBV7-8 to TRBJ1-1, with TRBD1 matching 8 bases. V shed 5 bases, J shed 0 bases, and the junction held 5 bases outside the gene matches. Per the germline V gene, CDR1 is SGHVS and CDR2 is FQNEAQ. The length of the CDR3 is 15 residues. CDR3 sequence (DNA): TGTGCCAGCAGCGTCCAGGGGGCGATGAACACTGAAGCTTTCTTT. It specifies CASSVQGAMNTEAFF.

The chain employs TRBV7-3 and TRBJ2-1; D call uncertain. The V end was cut by 5 bases, the J end by 8 bases, with 19 bases between. Per the germline V gene, CDR1 is SGHTA and CDR2 is FQGTGA. CDR3 length: 15 residues. CDR3 residues: CASSPSDDQWDEQFF. The DNA of the CDR3 is TGTGCCAGCAGCCCCTCGGACGACCAATGGGATGAGCAGTTCTTC.

The chain recombines TRBV27 with TRBJ2-3, with D tentatively TRBD1 or TRBD2 (6 bases each). The CDR3 consists of 15 residues. Trimming left V 6 bases short and J 3 bases short, with 16 bases between. CDR1 and CDR2 from the germline V gene are MNHEY and SMNVEV (reference sequence). CDR3 protein: CASRPIGGRTDTQYF. The CDR3 nucleotides are TGTGCCAGCAGACCTATCGGGGGCAGGACAGATACGCAGTATTTT.

The chain carries TRBV29-1 and TRBJ2-7, with 7 bases aligning to TRBD1. The CDR3 consists of 13 residues. Germline-derived CDR1 and CDR2 are SQVTM and ANQGSEA. J gave up 0 bases and V 5 bases, and 4 bases lay outside the gene matches. As DNA, the CDR3 is TGCAGCGTTCGGGACAGTCTCTCCTACGAGCAGTACTTC. This translates into CSVRDSLSYEQYF.

The chain uses TRBV5-5 and TRBJ2-2, with 7 nucleotides matching TRBD2. Trimming cost V 0 bases and J 4 bases; bases outside gene matches: 3. The length of the CDR3 is 15 residues. In germline, CDR1 is SGHKS, CDR2 YYEKEE (reference sequence). In DNA, the CDR3 is TGTGCCAGCAGCTTGGGGAGGGAGGGCACCGGGGAGCTGTTTTTT. This encodes CASSLGREGTGELFF.

The rearrangement links TRBV5-4 to TRBJ1-2; tentative D call: TRBD1 (5 bases). This CDR3 is built from 15 residues. The V gene lost 5 bases and the J gene lost 2 bases, with 16 bases spanning the gap. Germline V CDR1 and CDR2: SGHNT, YYREEE (reference sequence). The DNA for the CDR3 is TGTGCCAGCAGGGTGCAGACGAGGGACAACTATGGCTACACCTTC. This gives the protein CASRVQTRDNYGYTF. Full variable domain (rest looked up from reference TRBV5-4 and TRBJ1-2): ETGVTQSPTHLIKTRGQQVTLRCSSQSGHNTVSWYQQALGQGPQFIFQYYREEENGRGNFPPRFSGLQFPNYSSELNVNALELDDSALYLCASRVQTRDNYGYTFGSGTRLTVV.

The chain carries TRBV6-5 and TRBJ1-6; D possibly corresponds to TRBD1 (5 bases). The CDR3 is 14 amino acids. Germline CDR1 reads MNHEY; CDR2 reads SVGAGI. Trimming took off 0 bases at V and 10 bases at J, with 10 bases between the two ends. This CDR3 is CASSYSGLKSPLHF. CDR3 coding DNA: TGTGCCAGCAGTTACTCGGGGCTCAAGTCACCCCTCCACTTT.